Below, 3 T cell receptor beta chains from the same sample are listed, as sequenced in a study of CXCR3-negative and CXCR3-positive naive CD8 T cells. Study-level points and caveats: Comparison of naive cells showed more hydrophobic TRB CDR3s in CXCR3-positive than in CXCR3-negative naive cells.

Their antigens are not known. Through 5' RACE with UMI labels, the TRB cDNA libraries were prepared. TCRdb reprocessed the 5' RACE reads and stores each CDR3 protein as one record, lacking DNA. In all, the sample yields 90,000 to 100,000 distinct CDR3 sequences. Input material: naive CXCR3+ CD8+ T cells from blood. Subset in this sample: CD45RO-CCR7+CD27+CD95- naive CD8+ T cells expressing CXCR3 (TNR3+). Receptors were obtained from a human donor in good health. Some clones in this sample may be carry-over from other donors' samples.

The chain recombines TRBV29-1 with TRBJ2-7. CDR1 is SQVTM, CDR2 ANQGSEA, per germline. This CDR3 contains 17 residues. CDR3 residues: CSVEKWTDDPTTYEQYF.

The chain joins TRBV9 to TRBJ2-1. This CDR3 is 12 amino acids long. CDR1 and CDR2 from the germline V gene are SGDLS and YYNGEE. CDR3 sequence reads: CASSGTFDEQFF.

V and J are TRBV25-1 and TRBJ2-7; TCRdb's D call of TRBD1 is untestable without DNA. CDR1 and CDR2 from the germline V gene are MGHDK and SYGVNS. CDR3 length: 14 residues. The CDR3 region is CASSMRQGKGEQYF.